The 24 T cell receptor beta chains given below trace back to one sample, sequenced in a study of T cell changes during pregnancy in multiple sclerosis. Profiling relied on immunoSEQ multiplex PCR, and the TCRdb table lists in-frame clones only, not all of them. The profile covers around 40,000 clones, with roughly nine tenths appearing a single time and 1% to 1.5% taken by the ten largest. The sequenced sample was CD4+ T cells from peripheral blood mononuclear cells, obtained in the first trimester of pregnancy. The receptors shown here come from a female donor with multiple sclerosis, enrolled in a pregnancy study.

The V and J genes are TRBV9 and TRBJ2-5, with D tentatively TRBD2 (7 bases). Germline assignment: CDR1 SGDLS and CDR2 YYNGEE. Trimming pared 1 base from V and 5 bases from J, leaving 15 bases between. CDR3 length equals 15 residues. CDR3 nucleotides: TGTGCCAGCAGCGTAACAGGAGGGGGGGAGGAGACCCAGTACTTC. Amino acid sequence: CASSVTGGGEETQYF.

V and J are TRBV4-3 and TRBJ2-1, with D maybe TRBD2 (5 bases). Germline values: CDR1 LGHNA, CDR2 YSLEER. The CDR3 has 14 amino acids. V was pared by 4 bases and J by 6 bases, with 13 bases between. CDR3 coding DNA: TGCGCCAGCAGCCCGGAGGACCTACTCAATGAGCAGTTCTTC. Residues: CASSPEDLLNEQFF.

This sequence joins TRBV7-9 and TRBJ2-3, with D possibly TRBD2 on 5 matching bases. This CDR3 spans 14 amino acids. Germline V gene lookup returns CDR1 SEHNR and CDR2 FQNEAQ (reference sequence). V lost 3 bases and J 1 base, leaving 8 bases between the germline ends. The CDR3 reads CASSLGVGTDTQYF. The CDR3 DNA follows: TGTGCCAGCAGCTTGGGAGTAGGCACAGATACGCAGTATTTT.

This rearrangement joins TRBV4-1 to TRBJ2-7, with 8 nucleotides matching TRBD1. Germline CDR1 is MGHRA and CDR2 is YSYEKL. The CDR3 sequence is 15 residues long. The trim removed 2 bases at V and 1 base at J, leaving 4 bases unmatched. CDR3 sequence: CASSQRQGSSYEQYF. CDR3 bases: TGCGCCAGCAGCCAACGACAGGGGAGTTCCTACGAGCAGTACTTC.

The chain uses TRBV5-1 and TRBJ2-4, with TRBD2 matching over 10 bases. V trimming: 4 bases; J trimming: 5 bases; junction bases outside the gene matches: 12. The CDR3 is 17 residues long. Per the germline V gene, CDR1 is SGHRS and CDR2 is YFSETQ. CDR3 in amino acids: CASSEGAGGPSENIQYF. In DNA, the CDR3 is TGCGCCAGCAGCGAGGGAGCGGGAGGGCCCAGCGAAAACATTCAGTACTTC.

The chain has TRBV5-1 and TRBJ2-3, with 8 bases aligning to TRBD2. This CDR3 comprises 16 residues. The germline CDR1 and CDR2 sequences are SGHRS and YFSETQ. J gave up 1 base and V 0 bases, and 4 bases lay outside the gene matches. CDR3 in DNA: TGCGCCAGCAGCTTGGCTAGCGGGTCTGGCACAGATACGCAGTATTTT. Translated, it gives CASSLASGSGTDTQYF.

The chain links TRBV6-5 to TRBJ1-5; 9 bases align to TRBD1. Germline-derived CDR1 and CDR2 are MNHEY and SVGAGI. The CDR3 totals 15 residues. Trimming took 6 bases from V and 5 from J; bases not matched to a gene: 8. The CDR3 spells CASSRGTGSDQPQHF. In DNA, the CDR3 is TGTGCCAGCAGCCGCGGGACAGGGTCGGATCAGCCCCAGCATTTT.

The J gene is TRBJ2-7, the V gene TRBV28; the match to TRBD1 covers 9 bases. The CDR3 runs to 14 residues. CDR1 is MDHEN and CDR2 is SYDVKM in the germline V gene. V dropped 5 bases and J dropped 4; count of bases not matched to a gene: 6. CDR3 sequence reads: CASSPEGQGYEQYF. The DNA of the CDR3 is TGTGCCAGCAGTCCAGAGGGACAGGGTTACGAGCAGTACTTC.

This clone was counted a single time. Here the CDR3 reads CASSRAGTSGYNEQFF. CDR3 sequence (DNA): TGTGCCAGCTCACGGGCCGGGACTAGCGGATACAATGAGCAGTTCTTC. The gene calls are TRBV18 and TRBJ2-1; 11 bases align to TRBD2. The J segment lost 4 bases and the V segment lost 4 bases, leaving 6 bases of the junction unmatched. In germline, CDR1 is KGHSH, CDR2 LQKENI. The CDR3 has 16 amino acids.

The count of this clone is one. This chain joins TRBV19 and TRBJ2-7; 7 nucleotides agree with TRBD2. Germline lookup yields CDR1 LNHDA and CDR2 SQIVND (reference sequence). V trimming: 6 bases; J trimming: 0 bases; junction bases outside the gene matches: 2. The CDR3 contains 13 residues. CDR3 residues: CASSQRGSYEQYF. The CDR3 DNA sequence: TGTGCCAGTAGCCAGCGGGGCTCCTACGAGCAGTACTTC.

The chain couples TRBV27 to TRBJ2-1; weak D call: TRBD1 (6 bases). V dropped 1 base and J dropped 6 bases, with 19 bases sitting between them. The CDR3 has 17 residues. From germline, CDR1 is MNHEY and CDR2 SMNVEV (reference sequence). The DNA for the CDR3 is TGTGCCAGCAGTTTATTTCTTGTCGGACAGACTATCAATGAGCAGTTCTTC. Its translation is CASSLFLVGQTINEQFF.

The genes are TRBV11-3 and TRBJ2-2, with unresolved D. Between the trimmed V and J ends, which lost 1 base and 4 bases, there was a span of 4 bases. Germline CDR1 reads SGHNT; CDR2 reads YENEEA. The CDR3 runs to 13 residues. The CDR3 coding sequence is TGTGCCAGCAGCTTAGGCGGCACCGGGGAGCTGTTTTTT. Its translation is CASSLGGTGELFF.

This CDR3 is CASSGTSGKYEQYF. Written as DNA, the CDR3 is TGCGCCAGCAGTGGGACTAGCGGGAAATACGAGCAGTACTTC. V is TRBV5-1 and J is TRBJ2-7; 13 nucleotides align to TRBD2. Germline CDR1 is SGHRS and CDR2 is YFSETQ. This CDR3 comprises 14 residues. V lost 5 bases to trimming and J lost 4 bases; unmatched junction nucleotides: 3.

V and J are TRBV10-3 and TRBJ1-4; 8 bases line up with TRBD1. CDR3 size: 15 residues. The V gene's germline CDR1 is ENHRY and CDR2 SYGVKD. The trim removed 4 bases at V and 5 bases at J, leaving 6 bases unmatched. The CDR3 region has the DNA TGTGCCATCAGTGTGACGGACAGGGACAATGAAAAACTGTTTTTT. Its translation: CAISVTDRDNEKLFF.

The rearrangement joins TRBV2 to TRBJ1-2; 7 bases are shared with TRBD1. The germline V gene encodes CDR1 SNHLY and CDR2 FYNNEI. V dropped 6 bases and J dropped 6; count of bases not matched to a gene: 10. The CDR3 is 14 residues long. CDR3 sequence reads: CASSPQGIKHGYTF. The DNA of the CDR3 is TGTGCCAGCAGCCCACAGGGGATAAAGCATGGCTACACCTTC.

This chain uses TRBV7-2 with TRBJ2-7; a possible D gene is TRBD2 (5 bases). Trimming took off 3 bases at V and 3 bases at J, with 12 bases between the two ends. Germline V lookup: CDR1 SGHTA, CDR2 FQGNSA. The length of the CDR3 is 14 residues. DNA for the CDR3: TGTGCCAGCAGCTTTCCCGGGAAGCTCTACGAGCAGTACTTC. It specifies CASSFPGKLYEQYF.

The rearrangement uses TRBV6-1 and TRBJ2-5; TRBD2 might be the D (6 bases). V lost 4 bases, J lost 2 bases, and 14 bases lay in between. This CDR3 comprises 15 residues. CDR1 is MNHNS and CDR2 is SASEGT in the germline V gene. The CDR3 loop is CASSVGWGEQETQYF. Written as DNA, the CDR3 is TGTGCCAGCAGTGTGGGTTGGGGGGAGCAAGAGACCCAGTACTTC.

The V gene is TRBV5-1, the J gene TRBJ2-3; D ambiguous. V lost 7 bases and J lost 6, with 15 bases in between. Germline CDR1 is SGHRS and CDR2 is YFSETQ. The CDR3 runs 13 residues. DNA of the CDR3: TGCGCCAGCGGCGGCAGTCGAGCGGATACGCAGTATTTT. Its protein is CASGGSRADTQYF.

V usage is TRBV5-1 and J usage is TRBJ2-7; 10 bases fit TRBD2. The CDR3 covers 16 residues. The germline CDR1 and CDR2 sequences are SGHRS and YFSETQ. The ends lost 4 bases at V and 5 bases at J; junction bases unmatched: 12. CDR3 loop: CASSPSGSPVKDEQYF. The CDR3 coding sequence is TGCGCCAGCAGCCCTAGCGGGAGCCCGGTTAAGGACGAGCAGTACTTC.

This rearrangement joins TRBV4-1 to TRBJ2-3; 14 bases fit TRBD2. The CDR3 length is 16 residues. V was pared by 4 bases and J by 10 bases, with 10 bases of the junction left unmatched. Germline V CDR1 and CDR2: MGHRA, YSYEKL. The CDR3: CASSRIAGTSGSAQYF. CDR3 sequence (DNA): TGCGCCAGCAGCCGGATCGCCGGGACTAGCGGGAGCGCGCAGTATTTT.

The rearrangement links TRBV28 to TRBJ2-7, with 7 bases lining up with TRBD1. CDR1 is MDHEN and CDR2 is SYDVKM in the germline V gene. The CDR3 is 11 amino acids. V gave up 4 bases and J gave up 12 bases; unmatched junction bases: 6. The CDR3 here is CASSSGYRGYF. CDR3 sequence (DNA): TGTGCCAGCAGTTCGGGCTACAGGGGGTACTTC.

The J gene is TRBJ2-5, the V gene TRBV28; D not resolved. V lost 5 bases and J 5 bases, leaving 12 bases between the germline ends. The CDR3 extends over 13 amino acids. Germline-derived CDR1 and CDR2 are MDHEN and SYDVKM. CDR3 sequence (DNA): TGTGCCAGCAGTCCCTCCCGTATGGAGACCCAGTACTTC. Residues: CASSPSRMETQYF.

This chain uses TRBV18 with TRBJ1-4; 10 bases are a match to TRBD1. V lost 6 bases to trimming and J lost 10 bases; unmatched junction nucleotides: 11. The CDR3 runs 15 residues. The germline V gene encodes CDR1 KGHSH and CDR2 LQKENI. CDR3 sequence: CASSPNLDRGGKLFF. In nucleotides, the CDR3 is TGTGCCAGCTCCCCTAACTTGGACAGGGGGGGAAAACTGTTTTTT.

The rearrangement links TRBV30 to TRBJ2-7, with D tentatively TRBD1 (6 bases). V gave up 4 bases and J gave up 6 bases, with 22 bases separating them. The CDR3 is 15 residues long. CDR1 and CDR2 from the germline V gene are GTSNPN and SVGIG (reference sequence). The CDR3 is CAWKMLADRFGEQYF. In DNA, the CDR3 is TGTGCCTGGAAAATGTTGGCAGACAGGTTCGGCGAGCAGTACTTC.